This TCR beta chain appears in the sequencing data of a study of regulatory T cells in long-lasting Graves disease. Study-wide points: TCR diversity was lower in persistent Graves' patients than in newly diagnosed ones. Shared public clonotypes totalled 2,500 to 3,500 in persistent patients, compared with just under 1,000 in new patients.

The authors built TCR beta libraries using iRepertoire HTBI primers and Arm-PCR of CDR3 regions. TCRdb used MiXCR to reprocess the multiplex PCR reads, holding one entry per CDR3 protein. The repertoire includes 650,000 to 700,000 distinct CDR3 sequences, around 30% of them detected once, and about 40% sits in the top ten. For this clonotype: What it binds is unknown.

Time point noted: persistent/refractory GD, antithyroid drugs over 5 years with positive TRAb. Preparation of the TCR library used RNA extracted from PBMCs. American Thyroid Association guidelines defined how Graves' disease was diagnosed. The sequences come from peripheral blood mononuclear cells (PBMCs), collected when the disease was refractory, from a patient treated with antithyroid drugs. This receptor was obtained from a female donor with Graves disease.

The CDR3 nucleotides are TGTGCCAGCAACCCGTACGGGGCCCCTCAGCCCCAGCATTTT. This gives the protein CASNPYGAPQPQHF. The rearrangement uses TRBV27 and TRBJ1-5, with TRBD1 as a possible D gene (5 bases). The CDR3 totals 14 residues. Looked up from germline, CDR1 is MNHEY and CDR2 is SMNVEV (reference sequence). V was trimmed by 7 bases and J by 6 bases, leaving 16 bases between them.